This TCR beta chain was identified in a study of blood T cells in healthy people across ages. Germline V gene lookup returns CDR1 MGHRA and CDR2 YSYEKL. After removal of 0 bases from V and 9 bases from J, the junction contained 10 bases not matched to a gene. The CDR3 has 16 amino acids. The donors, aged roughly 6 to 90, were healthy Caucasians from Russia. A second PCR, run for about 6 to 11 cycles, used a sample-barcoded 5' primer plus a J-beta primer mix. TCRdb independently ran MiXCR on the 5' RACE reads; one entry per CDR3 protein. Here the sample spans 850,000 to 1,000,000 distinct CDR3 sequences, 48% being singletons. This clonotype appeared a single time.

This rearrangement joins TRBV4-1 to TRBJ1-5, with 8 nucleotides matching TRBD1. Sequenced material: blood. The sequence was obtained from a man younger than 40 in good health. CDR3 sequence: CASSQESQGAGRPQHF. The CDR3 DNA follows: TGCGCCAGCAGCCAAGAGTCGCAGGGGGCAGGGCGGCCCCAGCATTTT.